This record concerns one T cell receptor beta chain sequence. Its antigen is undetermined. This sample was taken from a study of cytomegalovirus exposure and HLA in healthy donors. Healthy bone marrow donors made up the donors. CDR3 length: 10 amino acids. Deletions cut 5 bases from V and 4 bases from J, with 5 bases between. Germline CDR1 is SQVTM and CDR2 is ANQGSEA. Amplification used 60 Vbeta primers and 13 Jbeta primers. TCRdb keeps only in-frame clones here, not all; method: immunoSEQ multiplex PCR. The sample holds roughly 98,000 clones, 60% to 80% seen once. Study-wide results and caveats: An analysis done earlier found most TCR beta V segments productive about 87% or about 30% of the time.

This chain uses TRBV29-1 with TRBJ2-5; D gene unclear. The sequence was collected from a man aged 40-55 years in good health and CMV-seronegative. Sequenced material: PBMCs. CDR3 in DNA: TGCAGCGTTCTAACAGAGACCCAGTACTTC. This sequence encodes CSVLTETQYF.